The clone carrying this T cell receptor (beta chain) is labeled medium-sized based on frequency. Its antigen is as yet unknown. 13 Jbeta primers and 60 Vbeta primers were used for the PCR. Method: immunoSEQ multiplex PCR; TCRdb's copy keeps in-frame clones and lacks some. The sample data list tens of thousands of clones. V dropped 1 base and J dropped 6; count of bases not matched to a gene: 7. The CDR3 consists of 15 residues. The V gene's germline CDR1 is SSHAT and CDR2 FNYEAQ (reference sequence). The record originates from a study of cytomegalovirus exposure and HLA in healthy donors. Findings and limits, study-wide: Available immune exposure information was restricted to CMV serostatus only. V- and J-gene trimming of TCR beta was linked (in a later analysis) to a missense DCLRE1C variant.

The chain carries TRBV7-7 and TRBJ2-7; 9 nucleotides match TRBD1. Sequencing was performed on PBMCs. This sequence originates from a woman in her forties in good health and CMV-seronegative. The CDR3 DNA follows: TGTGCCAGCAGCTTAGACGGGACAGGGAAGTCCGAGCAGTACTTC. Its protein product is CASSLDGTGKSEQYF.